This T cell receptor beta chain is from a study of Ad26.COV2.S vaccination and SARS-CoV-2 variants. Study summary: In the COV1001 trial, the donor was in the Ad26.COV2.S arm.

Method: immunoSEQ multiplex PCR; TCRdb's copy keeps in-frame clones and lacks some. This sample has around 300,000 clones, with approximately 90% found just once. Indicated treatment: 15 to 20 received Ad26.COV2.S at low or high dose, single or two shots; five or six received placebo; per-sample allocation not given. Day 63 following the first vaccine or placebo injection was when the samples were taken. This CDR3 has 11 residues. The germline V and J ends were trimmed by 3 bases and 5 bases, with 5 bases remaining between them. From germline, CDR1 is ENHRY and CDR2 SYGVKD. The starting material was peripheral blood, obtained in a trial of Ad26.COV2.S vaccine versus placebo. This clonotype originated in a person aged 18 to 59 who received the Ad26.COV2.S COVID-19 vaccine or a placebo. The gene calls are TRBV10-3 and TRBJ2-7; no clear D. The CDR3 bases are TGTGCCATCAGTGAAAGAAACGAGCAGTACTTC. Protein sequence: CAISERNEQYF.